The 17 T cell receptor beta chains below were found in one sample sequenced in a study of neurological immune-mediated disorders. Time point described: longitudinal time-point 3. In TCRdb, the 5' RACE reads were re-called with MiXCR into one record per CDR3 protein. The repertoire holds about 45,000 distinct CDR3 sequences, with around an eighth as singletons. The sequenced sample was PBMCs. These receptors came from a man aged 30 to 45 in good health.

This clonotype was seen repeatedly, ten times or more. V usage is TRBV12-3 or TRBV12-4 and J usage is TRBJ2-2; unclear D gene. With 1 base removed from V and 6 bases from J, the gap between germline ends came to 6 bases. The CDR3 runs to 13 residues. The CDR3 DNA reads as TGTGCCAGCAGTTTAGAGGTTTCCGGGGAGCTGTTTTTT. Its protein is CASSLEVSGELFF.

This clonotype was seen many times. The rearrangement uses TRBV5-1 and TRBJ1-1; D is perhaps TRBD1 (5 bases). Trimming took off 3 bases at V and 5 bases at J, with 14 bases between the two ends. CDR1 is SGHRS and CDR2 is YFSETQ in the germline V gene. There are 14 residues in the CDR3. The CDR3 sequence is CASSWDPGTTEAFF. The CDR3 bases are TGCGCCAGCAGCTGGGACCCAGGGACGACTGAAGCTTTCTTT.

This clonotype was detected ten times or more. The chain's CDR3 is CASSHPLSTNEKLFF. The CDR3 coding sequence is TGTGCCAGCAGCCACCCGTTATCAACTAATGAAAAACTGTTTTTT. The chain uses TRBV4-2 and TRBJ1-4; D call uncertain. This CDR3 region has 15 residues. Deletions cut 3 bases from V and 0 bases from J, with 8 bases between. Germline loops: CDR1 LGHNA, CDR2 YNFKEQ.

This clonotype was seen many times. The rearrangement uses TRBV24-1 and TRBJ2-1, with a weak D call TRBD2 (5 bases). The CDR3 has 13 residues. The V end lost 9 bases, the J end lost 4 bases, and 12 bases lay between the germline ends. The germline CDR1 and CDR2 sequences are KGHDR and SFDVKD. CDR3 DNA: TGTGCCACCTCCAGGACTGGATACAATGAGCAGTTCTTC. It translates to CATSRTGYNEQFF.

The chain recombines TRBV28 with TRBJ1-4; 10 bases map to TRBD1. CDR1 and CDR2 (germline): MDHEN, SYDVKM. CDR3 size: 16 residues. With 6 bases clipped from V and 8 bases from J, the junction kept 12 bases outside the gene matches. The CDR3 sequence is CASSHGTGDLREKLFF. CDR3 bases: TGTGCCAGCAGCCACGGGACAGGGGACCTGAGGGAAAAACTGTTTTTT. Based on the CDR3 plus reference TRBV28 and TRBJ1-4, the full variable domain is DVKVTQSSRYLVKRTGEKVFLECVQDMDHENMFWYRQDPGLGLRLIYFSYDVKMKEKGDIPEGYSVSREKKERFSLILESASTNQTSMYLCASSHGTGDLREKLFFGSGTQLSVL.

This clonotype was recorded at least ten times. The rearrangement links TRBV16 to TRBJ2-3; 7 nucleotides align to TRBD1. Unmatched junction bases numbered 2, after V lost 5 bases and J lost 0 bases. The CDR3 is made up of 14 amino acids. The V gene's germline CDR1 is KGHSY and CDR2 FQNENV. In DNA, the CDR3 is TGTGCCAGCAGCTGGGGACAGAGCACAGATACGCAGTATTTT. It codes for CASSWGQSTDTQYF.

There are many counts of this clonotype. The DNA of the CDR3 is TGTGCCATCAGTGAGTTTGGTAGCGGGAGAAAAAACATTCAGTACTTC. Protein product: CAISEFGSGRKNIQYF. The chain couples TRBV10-3 to TRBJ2-4, with 9 nucleotides matching TRBD2. Germline CDR1 reads ENHRY; CDR2 reads SYGVKD. The CDR3 contains 16 residues. V shed 1 base and J 4 bases; nucleotides not matched to a gene: 5.

This clonotype has at least ten counts. V and J are TRBV29-1 and TRBJ2-5; D is undetermined. V was pared by 1 base and J by 5 bases, with 2 bases between. Germline loops: CDR1 SQVTM, CDR2 ANQGSEA. CDR3 size: 10 residues. The CDR3 DNA reads TGCAGCGTTGAAGCTGAGACCCAGTACTTC. Translating it yields CSVEAETQYF.

This chain joins TRBV7-2 and TRBJ2-7, with D possibly being TRBD1 (5 bases). CDR1 SGHTA and CDR2 FQGNSA come from the germline V gene. Trimming cost V 7 bases and J 7 bases, with 20 bases left between them. This CDR3 has 14 amino acids. The CDR3 DNA reads TGTGCCAGCACGTATACTGTGGGGCGCGAGGAGCAGTACTTC. Amino acid sequence: CASTYTVGREEQYF.

This clonotype was counted at least ten times. This chain links TRBV5-6 with TRBJ1-1; D call uncertain. Germline V gene data show CDR1 as SGHDT and CDR2 as YYEEEE. The V end lost 3 bases, the J end lost 10 bases, and 13 bases lay between the germline ends. This CDR3 has 12 amino acids. The CDR3 bases are TGTGCCAGCAGCTCCCCAGCTGGCCTAGCTTTCTTT. Its translation: CASSSPAGLAFF.

This clonotype was observed at least ten times. V gene TRBV28 combines with J gene TRBJ2-7; D is unresolved. From germline, CDR1 is MDHEN and CDR2 SYDVKM. The CDR3 has 13 amino acids. The ends were cut back, 2 bases at V and 9 bases at J, with 14 bases in the middle. CDR3 nucleotide sequence: TGTGCCAGCAGTTTACACCATAGTGGGTGGCAGTACTTC. Amino acids: CASSLHHSGWQYF.

On this clonotype: The CDR3 end shows no conserved phenylalanine or tryptophan, and so a read error is likely. The rearrangement uses TRBV7-6 and TRBJ1-4; D unresolved. This CDR3 comprises 15 residues. Deletions cut 6 bases from V and 8 bases from J, with 19 bases between. CDR1 SGHVS and CDR2 FNYEAQ come from the germline V gene. CDR3 nucleotide sequence: TGTGCCAGCAGAGCTACGCTGGGCGCGGGGGAAAAACTGTTTTCT. Translating it yields CASRATLGAGEKLFS.

This clonotype appeared many times. The chain joins TRBV28 to TRBJ2-5; D is tentatively TRBD1 or TRBD2 (5 bases each). There are 16 residues in the CDR3. The ends were cut back, 3 bases at V and 3 bases at J, with 17 bases in the middle. Germline loops: CDR1 MDHEN, CDR2 SYDVKM. CDR3 amino acids: CASSLVGLRGEETQYF. CDR3 coding DNA: TGTGCCAGCAGTTTGGTGGGGTTGAGGGGCGAAGAGACCCAGTACTTC.

This clonotype was seen at least ten times. The rearrangement uses TRBV20-1 and TRBJ2-1; 14 bases align to TRBD2. The CDR3 contains 15 residues. Per the germline V gene, CDR1 is DFQATT and CDR2 is SNEGSKA (reference sequence). The V and J ends lost 5 bases and 8 bases, in that order; junction bases with no gene match: 8. CDR3 nucleotide sequence: TGCAGTGCTGGGGGCGGACTAGCGGGAGGAGATGAGCAGTTCTTC. Translation: CSAGGGLAGGDEQFF.

This clonotype occurred many times. In DNA, the CDR3 is TGTGCCAGCAGCTCTCTAGGGGGCCGGGAGACCCAGTACTTC. Protein sequence: CASSSLGGRETQYF. V usage is TRBV11-2 and J usage is TRBJ2-5; 7 bases fit TRBD1. J was trimmed by 5 bases and V by 4 bases; bases with no gene match: 7. There are 14 residues in the CDR3. The germline V gene encodes CDR1 SGHAT and CDR2 FQNNGV.

Many counts were recorded for this clonotype. V usage is TRBV28 and J usage is TRBJ2-2; TRBD1 matches at 9 bases. The CDR3 has 16 amino acids. Per germline, CDR1 MDHEN and CDR2 SYDVKM. V was pared by 6 bases and J by 2 bases, with 7 bases of the junction left unmatched. The CDR3 bases are TGTGCCAGCAGCCCTTGGGACAGGGAAAACACCGGGGAGCTGTTTTTT. This codes for CASSPWDRENTGELFF.

In the case of this clonotype: One base away lies a much larger clone, so this may be a sequencing read error. This sequence joins TRBV7-8 and TRBJ2-3; D is unclear. The CDR3 has 11 amino acids. Looked up from germline, CDR1 is SGHVS and CDR2 is FQNEAQ. The V end was cut by 5 bases, the J end by 5 bases, with 5 bases between. CDR3 sequence (DNA): TGTGCCAGCAGCGCACTAGATACGCAGTATTTT. Translation: CASSALDTQYF.